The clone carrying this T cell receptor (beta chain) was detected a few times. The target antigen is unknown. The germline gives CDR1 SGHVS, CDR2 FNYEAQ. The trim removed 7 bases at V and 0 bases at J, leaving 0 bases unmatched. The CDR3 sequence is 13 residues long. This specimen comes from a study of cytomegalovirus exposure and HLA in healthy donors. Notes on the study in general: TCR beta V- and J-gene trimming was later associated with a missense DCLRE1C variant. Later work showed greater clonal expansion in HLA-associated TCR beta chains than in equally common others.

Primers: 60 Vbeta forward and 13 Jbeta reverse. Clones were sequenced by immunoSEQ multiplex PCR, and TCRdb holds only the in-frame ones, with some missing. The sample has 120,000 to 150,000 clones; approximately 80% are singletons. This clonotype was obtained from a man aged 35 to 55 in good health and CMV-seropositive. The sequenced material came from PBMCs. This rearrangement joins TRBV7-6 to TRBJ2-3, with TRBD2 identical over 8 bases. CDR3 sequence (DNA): TGTGCCAGCAAGCGGGAGAGCACAGATACGCAGTATTTT. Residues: CASKRESTDTQYF.